Below, 31 T cell receptor beta chains from the same sample are listed, as sequenced in a study of blood T cell repertoires in COVID-19. TCRdb keeps only in-frame clones here, not all; method: immunoSEQ multiplex PCR. Of some 60,000 clones listed, less than 85% are singletons. Sequencing was carried out using peripheral blood. The receptors shown here come from a woman in her 50s with active or convalescent COVID-19.

This clone occurred a few times. The gene calls are TRBV5-1 and TRBJ1-4; D is ambiguous. Germline V lookup: CDR1 SGHRS, CDR2 YFSETQ. The V end was cut by 7 bases, the J end by 7 bases, with 8 bases between. This CDR3 is built from 11 residues. CDR3 sequence: CASLRGEKLFF. In nucleotides, the CDR3 is TGCGCCAGCTTGAGAGGTGAAAAACTGTTTTTT.

The chain is built from TRBV5-1 and TRBJ2-1, with 8 bases identical to TRBD2. Per germline, CDR1 SGHRS and CDR2 YFSETQ. The CDR3 consists of 14 residues. Trimming removed 2 bases from V and 10 bases from J; junction bases left unmatched: 8. The CDR3 protein is CASSLLADPGEQFF. The CDR3 DNA is TGCGCCAGCAGCTTACTAGCGGACCCGGGAGAGCAGTTCTTC.

This chain connects TRBV4-1 to TRBJ2-7; D is possibly TRBD2 (5 bases). Germline V CDR1 and CDR2: MGHRA, YSYEKL. The CDR3 has 14 residues. V shed 1 base and J shed 3 bases, with 10 bases lying between them. The CDR3 DNA sequence: TGCGCCAGCAGCCAAGGGCGGGTGGGCTACGAGCAGTACTTC. It specifies CASSQGRVGYEQYF.

The rearrangement joins TRBV4-1 to TRBJ1-3; D perhaps matches TRBD1 (6 bases). V lost 4 bases and J lost 1, with 14 bases in between. The CDR3 runs to 16 residues. Per the germline V gene, CDR1 is MGHRA and CDR2 is YSYEKL. CDR3 nucleotide sequence: TGCGCCAGCAGCCGAACTCAGAGGGGGTCTGGAAACACCATATATTTT. It is translated as CASSRTQRGSGNTIYF.

The genes are TRBV4-1 and TRBJ2-2; 12 nucleotides line up with TRBD2. V shed 0 bases, J shed 3 bases, and the junction held 8 bases outside the gene matches. The CDR3 totals 19 residues. CDR1 is MGHRA, CDR2 YSYEKL, per germline. The CDR3 bases are TGCGCCAGCAGCCAAGATGGACTAGCGGGACGGGTAGACACCGGGGAGCTGTTTTTT. It is translated as CASSQDGLAGRVDTGELFF.

This chain links TRBV4-2 with TRBJ1-2, with a possible D match to TRBD1 (5 bases). Germline V lookup: CDR1 LGHNA, CDR2 YNFKEQ. The CDR3 is 17 amino acids. With 1 base removed from V and 0 bases from J, the gap between germline ends came to 15 bases. CDR3 protein: CASSQAFPGTSNYGYTF. The CDR3 coding sequence is TGTGCCAGCAGCCAAGCCTTCCCAGGGACTTCTAACTATGGCTACACCTTC.

V gene TRBV3-1 (or the pseudogene TRBV3-2) combines with J gene TRBJ1-5; D is possibly TRBD1 (5 bases). V lost 1 base and J 6 bases, leaving 13 bases between the germline ends. This CDR3 contains 15 residues. The germline V gene has CDR1 LGHDT and CDR2 YNNKEL (reference sequence). The CDR3 region has the DNA TGTGCCAGCAGCCAAGGAAGGGTCACAGGTCAGCCCCAGCATTTT. Encoded protein: CASSQGRVTGQPQHF.

V and J are TRBV28 and TRBJ2-3; D is perhaps TRBD1 (6 bases). V lost 6 bases, J lost 1 base, and 14 bases lay in between. Per germline, CDR1 MDHEN and CDR2 SYDVKM. The CDR3 loop spans 15 amino acids. CDR3 DNA: TGTGCCAGCAGCAAACAGGGATCGCGCACAGATACGCAGTATTTT. It is translated as CASSKQGSRTDTQYF.

This CDR3 reads CASSPVAGSSYEQYF. For the CDR3, the DNA is TGCGCCAGCAGCCCGGTAGCGGGTTCTTCCTACGAGCAGTACTTC. The chain carries TRBV5-1 and TRBJ2-7; TRBD2 matches 7 bases. Germline values: CDR1 SGHRS, CDR2 YFSETQ. This CDR3 has 15 amino acids. V shed 4 bases, J shed 1 base, and the junction held 8 bases outside the gene matches. Full variable domain (remainder filled in from reference TRBV5-1 and TRBJ2-7): KAGVTQTPRYLIKTRGQQVTLSCSPISGHRSVSWYQQTPGQGLQFLFEYFSETQRNKGNFPGRFSGRQFSNSRSEMNVSTLELGDSALYLCASSPVAGSSYEQYFGPGTRLTVT.

The rearrangement joins TRBV5-1 to TRBJ1-5; 7 nucleotides match TRBD1. V gave up 8 bases and J gave up 4 bases; unmatched junction bases: 12. CDR1 SGHRS and CDR2 YFSETQ come from the germline V gene. This CDR3 is 15 amino acids long. CDR3 loop: CASSRDGTENQPQHF. In nucleotides, the CDR3 is TGCGCCAGTTCCCGGGACGGGACAGAGAATCAGCCCCAGCATTTT.

The rearrangement joins TRBV19 to TRBJ2-2, with 7 nucleotides matching TRBD1. The CDR3 is 15 amino acids. Trimming took 4 bases from V and 6 from J; bases not matched to a gene: 8. Germline V lookup: CDR1 LNHDA, CDR2 SQIVND (reference sequence). CDR3 sequence (DNA): TGTGCCAGTAGTACTACAGGGGCCGCCCCCGGGGAGCTGTTTTTT. Translating gives CASSTTGAAPGELFF. The variable domain in full, with the rest retrieved from reference TRBV19 and TRBJ2-2, is DGGITQSPKYLFRKEGQNVTLSCEQNLNHDAMYWYRQDPGQGLRLIYYSQIVNDFQKGDIAEGYSVSREKKESFPLTVTSAQKNPTAFYLCASSTTGAAPGELFFGEGSRLTVL.

This clone was counted between two and nine times. This chain joins TRBV15 and TRBJ1-3; D unclear. The CDR3 has 15 residues. From germline, CDR1 is LNHNV and CDR2 YYDKDF (reference sequence). The V and J ends lost 0 bases and 2 bases respectively, with 8 bases between them. Here the CDR3 reads CATSRDGQPGNTIYF. The DNA of the CDR3 is TGTGCCACCAGCAGAGATGGGCAGCCTGGAAACACCATATATTTT.

This clone was detected only a few times. The chain links TRBV14 to TRBJ1-1; D may be TRBD1 (6 bases). Germline CDR1 reads SGHDN; CDR2 reads FVKESK. The CDR3 is made up of 15 amino acids. V lost 5 bases to trimming and J lost 3 bases, with 16 bases between them. As DNA, the CDR3 is TGTGCCAGCAGCAAACACAGGGAGAAGGACACTGAAGCTTTCTTT. It translates to CASSKHREKDTEAFF.

The rearrangement joins TRBV2 to TRBJ2-2; D is undetermined. The CDR3 is 13 amino acids. Trimming shortened V by 6 bases and J by 1 base, and 6 bases separated the two germline ends. The V gene's germline CDR1 is SNHLY and CDR2 FYNNEI. CDR3 DNA sequence: TGTGCCAGCAGAGAACAGAACACCGGGGAGCTGTTTTTT. This sequence encodes CASREQNTGELFF.

This chain uses TRBV3-1 (or the pseudogene TRBV3-2) with TRBJ1-4, with D unresolved. Germline V gives CDR1 LGHDT, CDR2 YNNKEL (reference sequence). The length of the CDR3 is 15 residues. Between the trimmed V and J ends, which lost 2 bases and 3 bases, there was a span of 10 bases. As DNA, the CDR3 is TGTGCCAGCAGCCAACCGACTGGAGCTAATGAAAAACTGTTTTTT. This gives the protein CASSQPTGANEKLFF.

This clone was seen more than once but under ten times. The chain links TRBV5-1 to TRBJ2-3, with 13 positions matching TRBD2. The CDR3 is made up of 16 amino acids. The germline gives CDR1 SGHRS, CDR2 YFSETQ. Losses at the gene ends were 4 bases for V and 0 bases for J; bases not matched to a gene: 2. The CDR3 protein is CASSPGLAGSTDTQYF. CDR3 nucleotide sequence: TGCGCCAGCAGCCCGGGACTAGCGGGGAGCACAGATACGCAGTATTTT.

The V call is TRBV24-1, the J call TRBJ1-1; 9 bases are a match to TRBD1. Germline V CDR1 and CDR2: KGHDR, SFDVKD. This CDR3 spans 14 amino acids. Unmatched junction bases numbered 5, after V lost 9 bases and J lost 1 base. DNA for the CDR3: TGTGCCACCCGAATGACAGGGGGGAACACTGAAGCTTTCTTT. This sequence encodes CATRMTGGNTEAFF.

Only one count was recorded for this clone. V usage is TRBV5-6 and J usage is TRBJ2-7, with D perhaps TRBD2 (7 bases). The CDR3 loop spans 12 amino acids. Germline values: CDR1 SGHDT, CDR2 YYEEEE. The V and J ends lost 5 bases and 3 bases respectively, with 9 bases between them. DNA of the CDR3: TGTGCCAGCAGAGGGGGGGGCTACGAGCAGTACTTC. As protein: CASRGGGYEQYF.

The chain couples TRBV5-8 to TRBJ2-7, with TRBD1 matching over 8 bases. CDR3 size: 15 residues. V dropped 2 bases and J dropped 2; count of bases not matched to a gene: 6. Germline lookup yields CDR1 SGHTS and CDR2 YDEGEE. This chain's CDR3 is CASSLGAGGAYEQYF. Written as DNA, the CDR3 is TGTGCCAGCAGCTTAGGGGCAGGGGGCGCCTACGAGCAGTACTTC.

The V gene is TRBV20-1, the J gene TRBJ2-7; unclear D gene. The V end was cut by 4 bases, the J end by 2 bases, with 15 bases between. CDR1 is DFQATT and CDR2 is SNEGSKA in the germline V gene (reference sequence). This CDR3 has 14 amino acids. The CDR3 reads CSATDDSFTYEQYF. The DNA of the CDR3 is TGCAGTGCTACTGACGACTCATTTACCTACGAGCAGTACTTC.

V usage is TRBV28 and J usage is TRBJ1-6; D perhaps matches TRBD1 (5 bases). CDR3 length: 15 amino acids. V was pared by 7 bases and J by 9 bases, with 19 bases between. Germline-derived CDR1 and CDR2 are MDHEN and SYDVKM. This CDR3 is CASNSGGRGGSPLHF. CDR3 DNA sequence: TGTGCCAGCAATTCGGGCGGAAGGGGAGGTTCACCCCTCCACTTT.

CDR3 nucleotides: TGTGCCTGGAAAGGGACAACGAACACCGGGGAGCTGTTTTTT. Amino acids: CAWKGTTNTGELFF. The V gene is TRBV30, the J gene TRBJ2-2, with a weak D call TRBD1 (6 bases). V lost 4 bases and J 0 bases, leaving 9 bases between the germline ends. There are 14 residues in the CDR3. CDR1 and CDR2 from the germline V gene are GTSNPN and SVGIG (reference sequence).

The chain carries TRBV28 and TRBJ2-1; 9 bases agree with TRBD1. The CDR3 extends over 14 amino acids. Trimming at V came to 6 bases and at J to 9 bases, leaving 9 bases not matched to a gene. Germline V gene sequence: CDR1 MDHEN, CDR2 SYDVKM. CDR3 nucleotides: TGTGCCAGCAGACCGGACAGGGGATTGGGTGAGCAGTTCTTC. It is translated as CASRPDRGLGEQFF.

This chain connects TRBV18 to TRBJ2-1; TRBD2 agrees at 11 bases. J was trimmed by 0 bases and V by 6 bases; bases with no gene match: 4. Germline CDR1 KGHSH, CDR2 LQKENI. This CDR3 spans 16 amino acids. The CDR3 nucleotides read TGTGCCAGCTCGCCGACTAGCGGGGTCTCCTACAATGAGCAGTTCTTC. Translated: CASSPTSGVSYNEQFF.

About this clone itself: A junction boundary mismatches the germline segment, possibly from a read error. J is TRBJ2-7 and V is TRBV19, with TRBD1 identical over 10 bases. This CDR3 spans 14 amino acids. Germline V gives CDR1 LNHDA, CDR2 SQIVND (reference sequence). The CDR3 region is CASSMGQGSSEQYF. CDR3 nucleotides: TGTGCCAGTAGTATGGGACAGGGGTCCTCCGAGCAGTACTTC.

This chain uses TRBV4-1 with TRBJ1-2, with TRBD1 matching 7 bases. With V trimmed by 0 bases and J by 8 bases, 15 bases remained unmatched. The CDR3 is made up of 17 amino acids. Germline CDR1 MGHRA, CDR2 YSYEKL. The CDR3 bases are TGCGCCAGCAGCCAAGATTGGGCCCTCGTGACAGGGCGAGGCTACACCTTC. Translation gives CASSQDWALVTGRGYTF.

This sequence joins TRBV3-1 (or the pseudogene TRBV3-2) and TRBJ1-2, with 9 bases matching TRBD1. The CDR3 runs 16 residues. Trimming removed 0 bases from V and 8 bases from J; junction bases left unmatched: 10. Germline lookup yields CDR1 LGHDT and CDR2 YNNKEL (reference sequence). The CDR3, as DNA: TGTGCCAGCAGCCAAGACTGGGACAGGGAGCGGGAGGGCTACACCTTC. Translated, it gives CASSQDWDREREGYTF.

This clone was observed a few times. The chain recombines TRBV2 with TRBJ2-1; perhaps TRBD1 as D (5 bases). CDR3 length: 12 residues. V was shortened by 6 bases and J by 7 bases, with 10 bases between the two germline ends. The germline V gene encodes CDR1 SNHLY and CDR2 FYNNEI. CDR3 in DNA: TGTGCCAGCAGCTCCCCAGGGAATGAGCAGTTCTTC. Protein product: CASSSPGNEQFF.

This CDR3 reads CSASTQSNQPQHF. The CDR3 nucleotides are TGCAGTGCTAGTACACAGAGCAATCAGCCCCAGCATTTT. The gene calls are TRBV20-1 and TRBJ1-5; D gene unclear. Germline CDR1 and CDR2: DFQATT and SNEGSKA (reference sequence). V lost 3 bases, J lost 1 base, and 7 bases lay in between. CDR3 length equals 13 residues.

The rearrangement uses TRBV28 and TRBJ2-7; 13 nucleotides align to TRBD2. Germline loops: CDR1 MDHEN, CDR2 SYDVKM. The ends lost 6 bases at V and 2 bases at J; junction bases unmatched: 19. The CDR3 is made up of 20 amino acids. The CDR3: CASRRYPGTSGVPPTYEQYF. In DNA form, the CDR3 reads TGTGCCAGCAGACGTTATCCAGGGACTAGCGGGGTCCCCCCGACCTACGAGCAGTACTTC.

The rearrangement uses TRBV7-2 and TRBJ1-5; tentative D call: TRBD1 (5 bases). The ends were cut back, 3 bases at V and 4 bases at J, with 7 bases in the middle. Germline V gene lookup returns CDR1 SGHTA and CDR2 FQGNSA. This CDR3 has 13 amino acids. The CDR3 region is CASSFPGNQPQHF. The CDR3 nucleotides are TGTGCCAGCAGCTTCCCAGGGAATCAGCCCCAGCATTTT.